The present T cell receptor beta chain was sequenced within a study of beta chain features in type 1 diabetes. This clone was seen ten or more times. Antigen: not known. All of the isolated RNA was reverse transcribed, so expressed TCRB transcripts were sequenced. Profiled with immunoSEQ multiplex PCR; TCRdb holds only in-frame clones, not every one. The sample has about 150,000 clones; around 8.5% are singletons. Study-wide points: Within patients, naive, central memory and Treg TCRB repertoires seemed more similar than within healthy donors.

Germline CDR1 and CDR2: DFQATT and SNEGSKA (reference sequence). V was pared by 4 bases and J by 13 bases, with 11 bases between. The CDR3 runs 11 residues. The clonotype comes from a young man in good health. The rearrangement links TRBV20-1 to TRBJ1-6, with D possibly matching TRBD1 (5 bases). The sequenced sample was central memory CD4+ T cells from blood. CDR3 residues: CSATGFGPLHF. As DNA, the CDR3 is TGCAGTGCTACAGGGTTTGGGCCCCTCCACTTT.